A selection of T cell receptor beta chains follows, all from one sample in a study of blood T cell repertoires in COVID-19. TCRdb's table, derived via immunoSEQ multiplex PCR, lists solely in-frame clones and lacks some. The table has about 24,000 clones, approximately 80% seen once; the top ten hold 2% to 2.5%. Sequenced sample: peripheral blood. The receptors derive from a woman between 65 and 79 years old with COVID-19, enrolled during active disease. Each CDR3 is given with its conserved first and last residue. The D gene is left open where the match is weak. Size is stated for part of the rows, as once, few or many counts, or as a class when the clone is expanded.

len,v_gene,j_gene,d_gene,abundance,CDR3aa,CDR3nt
14,TRBV2,TRBJ2-5,TRBD2,NA,CASTRTSPQETQYF,TGTGCCAGCACCAGGACTAGCCCCCAAGAGACCCAGTACTTC
17,TRBV7-9,TRBJ2-5,TRBD2,NA,CASSFSQTSGAQETQYF,TGTGCCAGCAGCTTCTCACAGACTAGCGGGGCACAAGAGACCCAGTACTTC
12,TRBV7-2,TRBJ1-2,NA,NA,CASSFFGGGYTF,TGTGCCAGCAGCTTTTTTGGCGGTGGCTACACCTTC
15,TRBV11-3,TRBJ2-1,TRBD2,NA,CASSSDSGRYNEQFF,TGTGCCAGCAGCTCAGACAGCGGGAGATACAATGAGCAGTTCTTC
15,TRBV2,TRBJ1-5,NA,NA,CASSESRAINQPQHF,TGTGCCAGCAGTGAAAGCAGGGCCATAAATCAGCCCCAGCATTTT
15,TRBV6-1,TRBJ2-7,NA,NA,CASSEPNTRGYEQYF,TGTGCCAGCAGTGAACCCAACACCCGAGGTTACGAGCAGTACTTC
16,TRBV6-2/TRBV6-3,TRBJ2-1,TRBD2,NA,CASSGELAGGRNEQFF,TGTGCCAGCAGTGGAGAGCTAGCGGGAGGAAGAAATGAGCAGTTCTTC
14,TRBV18,TRBJ2-2,TRBD1,once,CAAKGTANTGELFF,TGTGCCGCTAAGGGGACAGCAAACACCGGGGAGCTGTTTTTT
15,TRBV4-3,TRBJ1-2,NA,NA,CASSQETGTSYGYTF,TGCGCCAGCAGCCAAGAGACAGGAACTAGCTATGGCTACACCTTC
14,TRBV5-6,TRBJ1-1,NA,NA,CASSWGLMNTEAFF,TGTGCCAGCAGCTGGGGACTGATGAACACTGAAGCTTTCTTT
16,TRBV19,TRBJ1-1,NA,few,CAAQRKGIAGRTEAFF,TGTGCCGCCCAACGGAAAGGGATAGCGGGACGGACTGAAGCTTTCTTT
13,TRBV12-3/TRBV12-4,TRBJ1-1,TRBD1,NA,CATGQGLNTEAFF,TGTGCGACCGGACAGGGACTGAACACTGAAGCTTTCTTT
15,TRBV4-3,TRBJ2-2,NA,NA,CASSQVQQNTGELFF,TGCGCCAGCAGCCAGGTACAGCAGAACACCGGGGAGCTGTTTTTT
15,TRBV29-1,TRBJ1-6,TRBD1,NA,CSVRQGADNNSPLHF,TGCAGCGTGCGACAGGGGGCGGATAATAATTCACCCCTCCACTTT
19,TRBV6-2/TRBV6-3,TRBJ1-2,TRBD1,NA,CASSSSGPGGARRSYGYTF,TGTGCCAGCAGCTCCTCCGGCCCAGGGGGCGCGAGGCGTAGCTATGGCTACACCTTC
14,TRBV25-1,TRBJ2-7,NA,once,CASSGGGQAGEQYF,TGTGCCAGCAGTGGGGGGGGCCAAGCGGGCGAGCAGTACTTC
16,TRBV9,TRBJ2-3,NA,NA,CASSGAGGPGTDTQYF,TGTGCCAGCAGCGGAGCCGGGGGGCCCGGCACAGATACGCAGTATTTT
17,TRBV5-1,TRBJ1-3,NA,once,CASSLGLQGVTGNTIYF,TGCGCCAGCAGCTTGGGGCTACAGGGTGTCACTGGAAACACCATATATTTT
14,TRBV4-3,TRBJ1-1,NA,NA,CASSQQGGGTEAFF,TGCGCCAGCAGCCAACAGGGAGGGGGCACTGAAGCTTTCTTT
15,TRBV5-8,TRBJ1-2,NA,NA,CASSTAAEWNYGYTF,TGTGCCAGCAGCACAGCAGCCGAATGGAACTATGGCTACACCTTC
14,TRBV6-6,TRBJ2-2,TRBD1,NA,CASIRGRGTGELFF,TGTGCCAGCATCAGGGGGCGCGGGACCGGGGAGCTGTTTTTT
15,TRBV11-2,TRBJ1-1,TRBD1,NA,CASSSHRGRRTEAFF,TGTGCCAGCAGCTCCCACAGGGGCCGGCGCACTGAAGCTTTCTTT
16,TRBV6-2/TRBV6-3,TRBJ2-2,NA,NA,CASSYMTGTNTGELFF,TGTGCCAGCAGTTATATGACGGGTACGAACACCGGGGAGCTGTTTTTT
14,TRBV3-1/TRBV3-2,TRBJ2-7,TRBD1,NA,CASSQDLIQGVQYF,TGTGCCAGCAGCCAAGACCTCATACAGGGGGTGCAGTACTTC
16,TRBV15,TRBJ2-5,TRBD2,NA,CATSSDWTSGRETQYF,TGTGCCACCAGCTCTGACTGGACTAGCGGGAGGGAGACCCAGTACTTC
13,TRBV28,TRBJ1-4,NA,NA,CASSPGQWEKLFF,TGTGCCAGCAGCCCTGGACAGTGGGAAAAACTGTTTTTT
13,TRBV3-1/TRBV3-2,TRBJ2-7,TRBD2,NA,CASSQDVSGGQYF,TGTGCCAGCAGCCAAGATGTTTCGGGGGGGCAGTACTTC
14,TRBV7-9,TRBJ1-2,NA,NA,CASSFNRRPYGYTF,TGTGCCAGCAGCTTCAACAGGAGACCCTATGGCTACACCTTC
14,TRBV4-3,TRBJ2-2,NA,NA,CASSQEAWTGELFF,TGCGCCAGCAGCCAAGAAGCCTGGACCGGGGAGCTGTTTTTT
14,TRBV2,TRBJ2-7,TRBD1,NA,CASKNYGTEYEQYF,TGTGCCAGCAAAAACTACGGGACAGAGTACGAGCAGTACTTC
13,TRBV28,TRBJ1-2,NA,NA,CASSPPQNYGYTF,TGTGCCAGCAGCCCCCCGCAGAACTATGGCTACACCTTC
18,TRBV4-2,TRBJ2-1,NA,NA,CASSFNTGGPSSYNEQFF,TGTGCCAGCAGCTTTAATACCGGGGGGCCGAGCTCCTACAATGAGCAGTTCTTC
16,TRBV5-4,TRBJ2-1,TRBD2,NA,CASSLGAGGPVNEQFF,TGTGCCAGCAGCTTGGGAGCGGGGGGGCCGGTAAATGAGCAGTTCTTC
16,TRBV11-3,TRBJ2-2,TRBD2,once,CASSPGGVANTGELFF,TGTGCCAGCAGCCCGGGAGGAGTGGCGAACACCGGGGAGCTGTTTTTT
15,TRBV4-1,TRBJ1-4,TRBD1,NA,CASSQERGTGEGLFF,TGCGCCAGCAGCCAAGAGAGGGGGACAGGAGAGGGGCTGTTTTTT
14,TRBV5-1,TRBJ1-1,NA,NA,CASSPTEGSTEAFF,TGCGCCAGCAGCCCCACTGAGGGTAGCACTGAAGCTTTCTTT
16,TRBV7-2,TRBJ2-2,TRBD2,few,CASRGTSGTGGGELFF,TGTGCCAGCAGGGGGACTAGCGGGACGGGTGGTGGGGAGCTGTTTTTT
14,TRBV6-1,TRBJ1-2,NA,few,CASSELRSSYGYTF,TGTGCCAGCAGTGAATTGCGGAGTTCCTATGGCTACACCTTC
14,TRBV7-2,TRBJ1-6,NA,NA,CASSSIPSDSPLHF,TGTGCCAGCAGCTCCATTCCCAGTGATTCACCCCTCCACTTT
11,TRBV25-1,TRBJ1-1,NA,NA,CASSASSEAFF,TGTGCCAGCAGTGCTAGCTCTGAAGCTTTCTTT
15,TRBV18,TRBJ1-1,NA,NA,CASSESQGRNTEAFF,TGTGCCAGCTCGGAATCCCAGGGGCGGAACACTGAAGCTTTCTTT
18,TRBV3-1/TRBV3-2,TRBJ1-3,NA,few,CASSQDLTTGSSAGTIYF,TGTGCCAGCAGCCAAGATTTAACGACAGGTAGCTCTGCAGGCACCATATATTTT
17,TRBV6-2/TRBV6-3,TRBJ2-3,NA,NA,CASSYSRGREITDTQYF,TGTGCCAGCAGTTACTCGCGGGGGCGGGAGATCACAGATACGCAGTATTTT
11,TRBV27,TRBJ1-1,NA,NA,CASANVAEAFF,TGTGCCAGCGCGAATGTGGCTGAAGCTTTCTTT
15,TRBV6-5,TRBJ1-1,NA,NA,CASRPLPTVNTEAFF,TGTGCCAGCAGGCCGTTACCGACAGTGAACACTGAAGCTTTCTTT
14,TRBV7-2,TRBJ1-1,TRBD1,NA,CASSSQGDGTEAFF,TGTGCCAGCAGCTCTCAGGGGGACGGCACTGAAGCTTTCTTT
11,TRBV7-3,TRBJ1-1,NA,NA,CASSRGAGAFF,TGTGCCAGCAGTCGGGGGGCTGGAGCTTTCTTT
14,TRBV5-4,TRBJ2-7,TRBD1,NA,CASSGDRGFYEQYF,TGTGCCAGCAGCGGGGACAGGGGGTTTTACGAGCAGTACTTC
15,TRBV15,TRBJ2-5,NA,once,CATSRDQGAFETQYF,TGTGCCACCAGCAGAGACCAAGGGGCCTTCGAGACCCAGTACTTC
12,TRBV6-5,TRBJ2-7,NA,NA,CASRAGVYEQYF,TGTGCCAGCCGGGCAGGGGTTTACGAGCAGTACTTC
14,TRBV29-1,TRBJ2-7,TRBD1,once,CSVRVGPGGYEQYF,TGCAGCGTTAGGGTGGGACCAGGGGGCTACGAGCAGTACTTC
14,TRBV9,TRBJ2-3,NA,NA,CASSVAGVTDTQYF,TGTGCCAGCAGCGTAGCGGGGGTTACAGATACGCAGTATTTT
14,TRBV28,TRBJ1-2,TRBD1,few,CASRPWTGNYGYTF,TGTGCCAGCAGACCTTGGACAGGAAACTATGGCTACACCTTC